What follows are 15 T cell receptor beta chains derived from one specimen sequenced in a study of blood T cell repertoires in COVID-19 (dated by TCRdb to about 2020). Library preparation employed the immunoSEQ multiplex PCR assay. TCRdb stores this immuneACCESS table with in-frame sequences only. Part of the clones is absent; in the studies checked, under half of the shortfall reflects unresolved V genes, and no reason is known for the rest. This sample has 250,000 to 350,000 clones in its table, and 75% to 90% of those were observed once. The top ten hold 2% to 3% of the sample. Material: peripheral blood. These receptor sequences come from a man aged 18-30 years with active or convalescent COVID-19.

This clone was seen only once. V usage is TRBV7-2 and J usage is TRBJ2-7; no definite D call. V lost 5 bases and J 7 bases, leaving 15 bases between the germline ends. Germline-derived CDR1 and CDR2 are SGHTA and FQGNSA. The CDR3 is 13 residues long. The CDR3 region has the DNA TGTGCCAGCAGCCGGTCGGGTGTGAGAGAGCAGTACTTC. Translated: CASSRSGVREQYF.

The chain has TRBV12-3 or TRBV12-4 and TRBJ1-6; TRBD1 is a possible D gene (5 bases). The V end lost 3 bases, the J end lost 10 bases, and 7 bases lay between the germline ends. This CDR3 region has 12 residues. Here the CDR3 reads CASSFRGSPLHF. In DNA, the CDR3 is TGTGCCAGCAGTTTTCGGGGGTCACCCCTCCACTTT.

The V call is TRBV5-4, the J call TRBJ1-1, with D possibly TRBD1 on 6 matching bases. This CDR3 is 14 amino acids long. From germline, CDR1 is SGHNT and CDR2 YYREEE (reference sequence). V lost 6 bases and J 0 bases, leaving 12 bases between the germline ends. The CDR3 bases are TGTGCCAGCACCATACAGGGTTTGAACACTGAAGCTTTCTTT. Translated, it gives CASTIQGLNTEAFF.

This clone was detected only once. The gene calls are TRBV2 and TRBJ1-2; maybe TRBD1 (6 bases). Per the germline V gene, CDR1 is SNHLY and CDR2 is FYNNEI. Trimming left V 9 bases short and J 0 bases short, with 14 bases between. The CDR3 has 14 residues. The CDR3 loop is CARDPQGPNYGYTF. In nucleotides, the CDR3 is TGTGCCAGAGATCCACAGGGACCTAACTATGGCTACACCTTC.

The V and J genes are TRBV5-1 and TRBJ1-1; no definite D call. Germline V lookup: CDR1 SGHRS, CDR2 YFSETQ. This CDR3 comprises 14 residues. Trimming removed 5 bases at V and 3 bases at J, with 14 bases between. As DNA, the CDR3 is TGCGCCAGCAGTCCTGGGAGGGCGGACACTGAAGCTTTCTTT. As protein: CASSPGRADTEAFF.

This sequence joins TRBV11-2 and TRBJ2-3; D is undetermined. With 2 bases removed from V and 9 bases from J, the gap between germline ends came to 6 bases. The CDR3 contains 11 residues. Germline loops: CDR1 SGHAT, CDR2 FQNNGV. Written as DNA, the CDR3 is TGTGCCAGCAGCTTACCCTTGACGCAGTATTTT. It translates to CASSLPLTQYF. The complete variable domain, with remaining parts taken from reference TRBV11-2 and TRBJ2-3, reads EAGVAQSPRYKIIEKRQSVAFWCNPISGHATLYWYQQILGQGPKLLIQFQNNGVVDDSQLPKDRFSAERLKGVDSTLKIQPAKLEDSAVYLCASSLPLTQYFGPGTRLTVL.

The genes are TRBV7-3 and TRBJ2-1; maybe TRBD2 (6 bases). V lost 4 bases and J 0 bases, leaving 16 bases between the germline ends. Germline V lookup: CDR1 SGHTA, CDR2 FQGTGA. The CDR3 extends over 17 amino acids. The chain's CDR3 is CASSSAIGSRSYNEQFF. As DNA, the CDR3 is TGTGCCAGCAGCTCAGCTATCGGGAGCCGCTCCTACAATGAGCAGTTCTTC.

V gene TRBV4-1 combines with J gene TRBJ2-3, with a tentative D call TRBD1 (6 bases). This CDR3 is built from 17 residues. V lost 4 bases to trimming and J lost 2 bases, with 19 bases between them. Germline values: CDR1 MGHRA, CDR2 YSYEKL. The CDR3 here is CASSPAPLQGHTDTQYF. CDR3 bases: TGCGCCAGCAGCCCCGCACCTCTCCAGGGGCACACAGATACGCAGTATTTT.

J is TRBJ1-6 and V is TRBV4-1; D unresolved. The ends were cut back, 0 bases at V and 0 bases at J, with 9 bases in the middle. The CDR3 spans 17 residues. Germline V gives CDR1 MGHRA, CDR2 YSYEKL. CDR3 nucleotides: TGCGCCAGCAGCCAAGACCCCCCGAGCTCCTATAATTCACCCCTCCACTTT. This gives the protein CASSQDPPSSYNSPLHF.

V gene TRBV7-9 combines with J gene TRBJ1-1; D is uncertain. Trimming took off 0 bases at V and 1 base at J, with 9 bases between the two ends. Germline V CDR1 and CDR2: SEHNR, FQNEAQ (reference sequence). The CDR3 length is 15 residues. This CDR3 reads CASSLALGANTEAFF. The DNA of the CDR3 is TGTGCCAGCAGCTTAGCCTTGGGCGCGAACACTGAAGCTTTCTTT.

The chain has TRBV6-5 and TRBJ1-1, with TRBD1 matching 7 bases. Germline CDR1 MNHEY, CDR2 SVGAGI. The length of the CDR3 is 13 residues. V lost 2 bases, J lost 5 bases, and 2 bases stayed unmatched. The DNA for the CDR3 is TGTGCCAGCAGTTACGCAGGGGGTACTGAAGCTTTCTTT. Translating it yields CASSYAGGTEAFF.

The chain couples TRBV11-2 to TRBJ2-7; 9 bases align to TRBD1. Germline V gene data show CDR1 as SGHAT and CDR2 as FQNNGV. With V trimmed by 5 bases and J by 4 bases, 3 bases remained unmatched. The CDR3 runs to 13 residues. CDR3 sequence: CASSGGQGYEQYF. Here the CDR3 DNA reads TGTGCCAGCAGCGGAGGACAGGGGTACGAGCAGTACTTC.

The CDR3 DNA follows: TGTGCCAGCCGACAGGGGCTTAATGAAAAACTGTTTTTT. Its translation: CASRQGLNEKLFF. The chain employs TRBV11-2 and TRBJ1-4; 8 bases fit TRBD1. CDR3 length: 13 residues. The ends lost 8 bases at V and 4 bases at J; junction bases unmatched: 3. CDR1 is SGHAT, CDR2 FQNNGV, per germline.

This rearrangement joins TRBV28 to TRBJ2-7; D might be TRBD1 (5 bases). The CDR3 runs 15 residues. Germline-derived CDR1 and CDR2 are MDHEN and SYDVKM. V was cut by 4 bases and J by 5 bases, with 18 bases left in between. The CDR3 bases are TGTGCCAGCAGTTCGCGGACCCTCCAGGGAAACGAGCAGTACTTC. It specifies CASSSRTLQGNEQYF.

The gene calls are TRBV2 and TRBJ2-7; TRBD2 aligns across 8 bases. Unmatched junction bases numbered 11, after V lost 7 bases and J lost 6 bases. The V gene's germline CDR1 is SNHLY and CDR2 FYNNEI. The CDR3 contains 14 residues. CDR3 in amino acids: CASTGPGGILEQYF. Here the CDR3 DNA reads TGTGCCAGCACCGGCCCGGGAGGGATTCTCGAGCAGTACTTC.